A single sample gave rise to the 19 T cell receptor beta chains below, sequenced in a study of shared clonotypes between healthy human individuals. The repertoire was sequenced with immunoSEQ multiplex PCR; TCRdb's copy has only in-frame clones and lacks some. In the table there are hundreds of thousands of clones, roughly 96% of which are singletons. The naive CD8 subset, CD45RO-negative cells positively selected for CCR7, excluded terminally differentiated effector memory CD45RA+ cells. The source material was naive CD8+ T cells sorted from blood. These receptors all stem from a man aged 25 to 40 in good health.

This clone was seen just once. The V call is TRBV5-5, the J call TRBJ2-1, with D possibly being TRBD1 (5 bases). Germline V lookup: CDR1 SGHKS, CDR2 YYEKEE (reference sequence). V was cut by 6 bases and J by 3 bases, with 19 bases left in between. CDR3 length equals 16 residues. This CDR3 is CASTHQGDRLYNEQFF. As DNA, the CDR3 is TGTGCCAGCACCCATCAGGGTGATCGACTCTACAATGAGCAGTTCTTC.

A note on this clone: Other DNA sequences in this specimen translate into the identical CDR3. The V gene is TRBV27, the J gene TRBJ2-7; D is perhaps TRBD1 (5 bases). Germline loops: CDR1 MNHEY, CDR2 SMNVEV (reference sequence). This CDR3 is built from 13 residues. Trimming cost V 3 bases and J 3 bases, with 9 bases left between them. As DNA, the CDR3 is TGTGCCAGCAGTTTTGGGGCGGACTACGAGCAGTACTTC. This encodes CASSFGADYEQYF.

The chain uses TRBV10-2 and TRBJ2-1; D is possibly TRBD2 (6 bases). This CDR3 is 12 amino acids long. Germline V lookup: CDR1 WSHSY, CDR2 SAAADI. The V end was cut by 6 bases, the J end by 7 bases, with 10 bases between. CDR3 protein: CASSAGLNEQFF. The DNA of the CDR3 is TGCGCCAGCAGCGCGGGACTTAATGAGCAGTTCTTC.

This chain links TRBV29-1 with TRBJ2-3; 8 nucleotides agree with TRBD2. V gave up 2 bases and J gave up 14 bases; unmatched junction bases: 3. The CDR3 has 10 amino acids. From germline, CDR1 is SQVTM and CDR2 ANQGSEA. The DNA of the CDR3 is TGCAGCGTTGAAAGCGGGAGACTGTATTTT. Its protein product is CSVESGRLYF.

The J gene is TRBJ2-3, the V gene TRBV9; D possibly corresponds to TRBD2 (5 bases). Trimming removed 0 bases from V and 0 bases from J, with 17 bases in between. CDR3 length equals 18 residues. Per germline, CDR1 SGDLS and CDR2 YYNGEE. In nucleotides, the CDR3 is TGTGCCAGCAGCGTAGAAAACCCAAGCGGTACTAGCACAGATACGCAGTATTTT. Translation: CASSVENPSGTSTDTQYF.

The genes are TRBV4-3 and TRBJ2-1; 10 positions agree with TRBD1. Trimming cost V 4 bases and J 6 bases; bases outside gene matches: 3. This CDR3 comprises 14 residues. Germline V gene lookup returns CDR1 LGHNA and CDR2 YSLEER. DNA for the CDR3: TGCGCCAGCAGCCTCAGGACAGGGGGCAATGAGCAGTTCTTC. This encodes CASSLRTGGNEQFF.

This sequence joins TRBV7-8 and TRBJ2-1, with D perhaps matching TRBD2 (6 bases). V lost 1 base and J lost 10, with 14 bases in between. Germline V gives CDR1 SGHVS, CDR2 FQNEAQ. This CDR3 comprises 14 residues. Written as DNA, the CDR3 is TGTGCCAGCAGCTTAGAAGTCAGCGGGCCCGAGCAGTTCTTC. It codes for CASSLEVSGPEQFF.

The genes are TRBV19 and TRBJ2-7; D uncertain. The V gene's germline CDR1 is LNHDA and CDR2 SQIVND (reference sequence). The CDR3 has 16 residues. Trimming pared 3 bases from V and 5 bases from J, leaving 20 bases between. CDR3 residues: CASSISWSEGLNEQYF. CDR3 nucleotide sequence: TGTGCCAGTAGTATCTCCTGGAGTGAAGGGCTCAACGAGCAGTACTTC.

This chain joins TRBV19 and TRBJ2-3, with TRBD2 as a possible D gene (5 bases). Germline V CDR1 and CDR2: LNHDA, SQIVND (reference sequence). CDR3 length: 13 amino acids. With 5 bases removed from V and 11 bases from J, the gap between germline ends came to 17 bases. The CDR3 protein is CASSLTDGIGQYF. DNA for the CDR3: TGTGCCAGTAGTTTGACTGACGGGATCGGGCAGTATTTT.

J is TRBJ2-1 and V is TRBV5-4; 7 bases agree with TRBD2. Germline V gene data show CDR1 as SGHNT and CDR2 as YYREEE (reference sequence). Trimming at V came to 5 bases and at J to 4 bases, leaving 9 bases not matched to a gene. The CDR3 spans 15 residues. CDR3 DNA sequence: TGTGCCAGCAGTCCTCGGGAGGCCGTTTACAATGAGCAGTTCTTC. Protein sequence: CASSPREAVYNEQFF.

The chain uses TRBV4-3 and TRBJ2-1, with TRBD2 matching over 11 bases. The germline gives CDR1 LGHNA, CDR2 YSLEER. The CDR3 totals 21 residues. Trimming removed 0 bases from V and 5 bases from J; junction bases left unmatched: 18. CDR3 region: CASSQDRDREWLAGGHNEQFF. The CDR3 DNA sequence: TGCGCCAGCAGCCAAGATCGGGACAGGGAGTGGCTAGCGGGAGGACACAATGAGCAGTTCTTC.

A note on this clone: Within the sample, other DNA sequences also encode this same CDR3. The J gene is TRBJ2-7, the V gene TRBV30; the D is unclear. With 3 bases removed from V and 3 bases from J, the gap between germline ends came to 6 bases. The CDR3 is 11 amino acids. Germline CDR1 is GTSNPN and CDR2 is SVGIG (reference sequence). The DNA for the CDR3 is TGTGCCTGGAGGACGGGCTACGAGCAGTACTTC. Amino acids: CAWRTGYEQYF.

V usage is TRBV29-1 and J usage is TRBJ2-7; D may correspond to TRBD1 or TRBD2 (6 bases each). The CDR3 consists of 13 residues. The germline gives CDR1 SQVTM, CDR2 ANQGSEA. Trimming removed 1 base from V and 3 bases from J, with 10 bases in between. The CDR3 bases are TGCAGCGTTGAAGTGGGGGGCGTCTACGAGCAGTACTTC. This translates into CSVEVGGVYEQYF.

The DNA for the CDR3 is TGCAGTCCGTCGCTTCTGAATGAGCAGTTCTTC. The encoded protein is CSPSLLNEQFF. The chain links TRBV20-1 to TRBJ2-1; D unclear. This CDR3 has 11 amino acids. Germline V gene data show CDR1 as DFQATT and CDR2 as SNEGSKA (reference sequence). V was shortened by 8 bases and J by 7 bases, with 12 bases between the two germline ends.

This clone was counted only a few times. Other DNA sequences in the same sample also yield this CDR3. J is TRBJ2-1 and V is TRBV28; D gene unclear. V was clipped by 3 bases and J by 7 bases, with 1 base between them. There are 10 residues in the CDR3. Germline values: CDR1 MDHEN, CDR2 SYDVKM. The CDR3, as DNA: TGTGCCAGCAGTTTGAATGAGCAGTTCTTC. As protein: CASSLNEQFF.

Notes on this clone: At one end the junction does not follow the germline gene, possibly because of a read error. The rearrangement joins TRBV4-1 to TRBJ2-4; the D call may be TRBD1 or TRBD2 (6 bases each). The CDR3 is 20 amino acids. Germline-derived CDR1 and CDR2 are MGHRA and YSYEKL. The CDR3 reads CASSEEEGHFDFAAKNIQYF. The CDR3 DNA reads TGCGCCAGCAGCGAAGAGGAGGGACACTTCGATTTTGCGGCCAAAAACATTCAGTACTTC.

The chain recombines TRBV18 with TRBJ1-2, with D perhaps matching TRBD1 (6 bases). The ends were cut back, 2 bases at V and 2 bases at J, with 12 bases in the middle. The CDR3 runs to 15 residues. Germline CDR1 reads KGHSH; CDR2 reads LQKENI. CDR3 DNA sequence: TGTGCCAGCTCACCAGGCGTCCAGGGGAACTATGGCTACACCTTC. It codes for CASSPGVQGNYGYTF. Drawing the rest from reference TRBV18 and TRBJ1-2, the complete variable domain is NAGVMQNPRHLVRRRGQEARLRCSPMKGHSHVYWYRQLPEEGLKFMVYLQKENIIDESGMPKERFSAEFPKEGPSILRIQQVVRGDSAAYFCASSPGVQGNYGYTFGSGTRLTVV.

The CDR3 spells CASIAYRISTYEQYF. The CDR3 nucleotides are TGTGCCAGCATCGCGTACAGGATTTCAACCTACGAGCAGTACTTC. This sequence joins TRBV6-1 and TRBJ2-7, with D perhaps TRBD1 (5 bases). This CDR3 has 15 residues. Trimming pared 7 bases from V and 2 bases from J, leaving 18 bases between. Per germline, CDR1 MNHNS and CDR2 SASEGT.

The chain has TRBV27 and TRBJ2-5; 7 bases map to TRBD2. Germline CDR1 and CDR2: MNHEY and SMNVEV (reference sequence). CDR3 length equals 16 residues. V gave up 1 base and J gave up 2 bases; unmatched junction bases: 7. CDR3 nucleotides: TGTGCCAGCAGTTTATTTTGGGCTAGCGGACAAGAGACCCAGTACTTC. Its translation: CASSLFWASGQETQYF.